The clone carrying this TCR beta chain was recorded only once. The antigen remains unidentified. The data are from a study of shared clonotypes between healthy human individuals. About the study: The study used three CD4 naive, three CD4 memory, two CD8 naive and one CD8 memory plate per donor. Overall study results and limits: Compared with clonotypes that all four donors shared, non-shared clonotypes had lower generation probabilities.

Here immunoSEQ multiplex PCR was the method, and the copy in TCRdb shows in-frame clones only, minus some. The repertoire consists of about 2.1 million clones, with about 94% occurring once and the leading ten covering more than 1.5%. In the naive CD8 group, cells lacked CD45RO and were positively selected for CCR7, so terminally differentiated effector memory CD45RA+ cells were left out. The V and J ends lost 3 bases and 3 bases, in that order; junction bases with no gene match: 3. The germline V gene encodes CDR1 SQVTM and CDR2 ANQGSEA. The length of the CDR3 is 13 residues. The chain links TRBV29-1 to TRBJ2-7; 9 bases map to TRBD2. The sequence derives from a man between 18 and 29 years old in good health. Some clones in this sample may be carry-over from other donors' samples. Sequencing was done on a sample of naive CD8+ T cells from PBMCs. CDR3 amino acids: CSVETAGGYEQYF. The CDR3 bases are TGCAGCGTTGAGACAGCGGGAGGCTACGAGCAGTACTTC.